These 15 T cell receptor beta chains share one sample of origin, sequenced in a study of human T cells and chemical hapten exposure. Time point denoted: patch test 1, 2 weeks after DPC sensitization. Treatment noted: therapeutic diphenylcyclopropenone sensitization with weekly scalp DPC. In TCRdb, the RACE reads were re-called with MiXCR into one record per CDR3 protein. The data hold more than 90,000 distinct CDR3 sequences, with roughly a tenth observed a single time. Sequences were derived from whole blood, sampled in connection with sensitization to the hapten diphenylcyclopropenone (DPC). These receptors were collected from a middle-aged man with alopecia areata. Some clones in this sample may be carry-over from other donors' samples.

This clonotype was picked up a small number of times. This sequence joins TRBV6-5 and TRBJ2-1; the D gene is possibly TRBD1 (5 bases). Between the trimmed V and J ends, which lost 2 bases and 10 bases, there was a span of 15 bases. Germline CDR1 and CDR2: MNHEY and SVGAGI. The CDR3 spans 14 residues. This CDR3 reads CASSYGSQGIEQFF. DNA of the CDR3: TGTGCCAGCAGTTACGGCTCCCAGGGTATCGAGCAGTTCTTC.

J is TRBJ1-4 and V is TRBV14; D is ambiguous. CDR1 is SGHDN, CDR2 FVKESK, per germline. Trimming took off 0 bases at V and 12 bases at J, with 11 bases between the two ends. The CDR3 has 13 amino acids. For the CDR3, the DNA is TGTGCCAGCAGCCAAGACCTGAGAAAGGAACTGTTTTTT. This encodes CASSQDLRKELFF. The full variable domain, its missing parts supplied by reference TRBV14 and TRBJ1-4, is EAGVTQFPSHSVIEKGQTVTLRCDPISGHDNLYWYRRVMGKEIKFLLHFVKESKQDESGMPNNRFLAERTGGTYSTLKVQPAELEDSGVYFCASSQDLRKELFFGSGTQLSVL.

This clonotype came up many times. The chain employs TRBV7-2 and TRBJ2-3; 8 positions match TRBD1. Germline V gene lookup returns CDR1 SGHTA and CDR2 FQGNSA. The CDR3 is made up of 14 amino acids. With V trimmed by 6 bases and J by 5 bases, 7 bases remained unmatched. CDR3 nucleotide sequence: TGTGCCAGCAGGCCAGGGGGCAGTGGAGATACGCAGTATTTT. Its translation: CASRPGGSGDTQYF. The variable domain in full, with the rest retrieved from reference TRBV7-2 and TRBJ2-3, is GAGVSQSPSNKVTEKGKDVELRCDPISGHTALYWYRQSLGQGLEFLIYFQGNSAPDKSGLPSDRFSAERTGGSVSTLTIQRTQQEDSAVYLCASRPGGSGDTQYFGPGTRLTVL.

V gene TRBV6-2 or TRBV6-3 combines with J gene TRBJ2-3; 10 nucleotides line up with TRBD2. CDR3 length: 17 residues. V gave up 2 bases and J gave up 0 bases; unmatched junction bases: 5. The germline gives CDR1 MNHEY, CDR2 SVGEGT. CDR3 residues: CASSYPRTSGSTDTQYF. DNA for the CDR3: TGTGCCAGCAGTTACCCTCGGACTAGCGGAAGCACAGATACGCAGTATTTT.

This chain links TRBV20-1 with TRBJ2-4; 7 bases are shared with TRBD1. The CDR3 runs 16 residues. Germline CDR1 reads DFQATT; CDR2 reads SNEGSKA (reference sequence). V trimming: 0 bases; J trimming: 0 bases; junction bases outside the gene matches: 5. The CDR3 loop is CSAREGDSIAKNIQYF. CDR3 nucleotides: TGCAGTGCTAGAGAGGGGGACAGTATAGCCAAAAACATTCAGTACTTC.

In its sample, this clonotype was seen many times. V and J are TRBV7-6 and TRBJ1-6; D perhaps matches TRBD1 (6 bases). The germline V and J ends were trimmed by 5 bases and 9 bases, with 23 bases remaining between them. The CDR3 has 17 residues. CDR1 SGHVS and CDR2 FNYEAQ come from the germline V gene. The CDR3 DNA sequence: TGTGCCAGCAGCCAGGCCCCTACAGGGTTAAAGGGTTCACCCCTCCACTTT. Translation: CASSQAPTGLKGSPLHF.

This clonotype was seen ten or more times. The chain uses TRBV7-6 and TRBJ1-2; a weak D match, TRBD1 (6 bases). Deletions cut 8 bases from V and 3 bases from J, with 16 bases between. Germline CDR1 reads SGHVS; CDR2 reads FNYEAQ. The CDR3 extends over 14 amino acids. The CDR3 spells CASSPRGADYGYTF. The CDR3 DNA reads as TGTGCCAGCTCCCCCCGGGGGGCGGACTATGGCTACACCTTC.

In this sample, this clonotype turned up a few times. The rearrangement uses TRBV29-1 and TRBJ2-1; D gene unclear. Trimming removed 4 bases from V and 4 bases from J, with 11 bases in between. CDR1 and CDR2 (germline): SQVTM, ANQGSEA. The CDR3 is made up of 13 amino acids. The DNA for the CDR3 is TGCAGCGTTGGGACCCGCCTTTACAATGAGCAGTTCTTC. This codes for CSVGTRLYNEQFF.

In this sample, this clonotype turned up many times. The rearrangement links TRBV28 to TRBJ1-5; the D gene is possibly TRBD1 (6 bases). This CDR3 is 14 amino acids long. Per germline, CDR1 MDHEN and CDR2 SYDVKM. V dropped 10 bases and J dropped 7 bases, with 20 bases sitting between them. The CDR3 here is CATTKGGGRQPQHF. For the CDR3, the DNA is TGTGCCACCACGAAAGGGGGGGGTCGGCAGCCCCAGCATTTT.

J is TRBJ2-1 and V is TRBV29-1; 12 bases match TRBD2. CDR3 length: 16 residues. V trimming: 4 bases; J trimming: 6 bases; junction bases outside the gene matches: 10. Per the germline V gene, CDR1 is SQVTM and CDR2 is ANQGSEA. The DNA for the CDR3 is TGCAGCGTTGGGTCTCTAGGACTAGCGGGATCCAATGAGCAGTTCTTC. This encodes CSVGSLGLAGSNEQFF.

The CDR3 DNA reads TGTGCCATCAGTGAGCCGGGACAGGGCTCTGGAAACACCATATATTTT. Amino acids: CAISEPGQGSGNTIYF. The V call is TRBV10-3, the J call TRBJ1-3; 9 bases map to TRBD1. The V gene's germline CDR1 is ENHRY and CDR2 SYGVKD. V lost 2 bases to trimming and J lost 0 bases; unmatched junction nucleotides: 2. This CDR3 contains 16 residues.

The table lists this clonotype with many counts. The V gene is TRBV30, the J gene TRBJ2-7; D remains unclear. Germline V lookup: CDR1 GTSNPN, CDR2 SVGIG (reference sequence). Between the trimmed V and J ends, which lost 0 bases and 4 bases, there was a span of 7 bases. CDR3 length: 12 residues. The CDR3, as DNA: TGTGCCTGGAGTGTTTCTAGTTACGAGCAGTACTTC. Translated: CAWSVSSYEQYF.

This sequence joins TRBV11-2 and TRBJ1-5; D perhaps matches TRBD1 (6 bases). The length of the CDR3 is 15 residues. V was shortened by 3 bases and J by 1 base, with 10 bases between the two germline ends. Germline V gives CDR1 SGHAT, CDR2 FQNNGV. CDR3 sequence reads: CASSLEGGSNQPQHF. The CDR3 nucleotides are TGTGCCAGCAGCTTGGAAGGGGGGAGCAATCAGCCCCAGCATTTT.

As concerns this clonotype: Its ends do not fully match the called genes, so a read error is possible. The chain links TRBV5-1 to TRBJ1-6; TRBD1 matches at 11 bases. From germline, CDR1 is SGHRS and CDR2 YFSETQ. The CDR3 contains 17 residues. The CDR3 nucleotides read TGCGCCAGCAGCCCATGGGACAGGGGGTCTTATATTTCACCCCTCCACTTT. This encodes CASSPWDRGSYISPLHF.

This clonotype has at least ten counts. This chain links TRBV12-3 or TRBV12-4 with TRBJ1-5; D not resolved. Trimming pared 3 bases from V and 2 bases from J, leaving 23 bases between. The CDR3 runs 19 residues. The DNA for the CDR3 is TGTGCCAGCAGTTTTATTCACGGGCGGGTTGGTGGGGGCAATCAGCCCCAGCATTTT. This sequence encodes CASSFIHGRVGGGNQPQHF.